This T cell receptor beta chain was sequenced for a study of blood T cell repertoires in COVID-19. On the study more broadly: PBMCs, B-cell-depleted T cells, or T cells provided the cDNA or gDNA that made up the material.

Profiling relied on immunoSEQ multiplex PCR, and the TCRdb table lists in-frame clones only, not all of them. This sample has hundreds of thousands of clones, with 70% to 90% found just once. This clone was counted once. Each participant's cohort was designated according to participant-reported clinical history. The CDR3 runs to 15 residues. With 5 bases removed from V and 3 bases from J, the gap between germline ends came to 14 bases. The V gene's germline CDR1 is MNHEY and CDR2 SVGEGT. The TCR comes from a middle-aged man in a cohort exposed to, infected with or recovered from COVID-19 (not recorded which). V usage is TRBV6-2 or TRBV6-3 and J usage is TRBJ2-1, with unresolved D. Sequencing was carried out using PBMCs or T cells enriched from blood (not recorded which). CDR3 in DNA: TGTGCCAGCAGTGCCATAACTCACTACTACAATGAGCAGTTCTTC. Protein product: CASSAITHYYNEQFF.